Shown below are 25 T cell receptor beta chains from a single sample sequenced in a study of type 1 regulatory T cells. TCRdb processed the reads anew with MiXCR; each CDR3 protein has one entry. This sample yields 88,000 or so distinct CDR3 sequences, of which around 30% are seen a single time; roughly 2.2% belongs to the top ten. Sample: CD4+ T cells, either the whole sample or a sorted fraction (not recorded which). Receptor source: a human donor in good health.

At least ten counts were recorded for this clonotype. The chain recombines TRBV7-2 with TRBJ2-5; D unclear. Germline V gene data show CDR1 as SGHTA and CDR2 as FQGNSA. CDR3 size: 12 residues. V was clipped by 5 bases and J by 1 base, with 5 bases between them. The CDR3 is CASSRTQETQYF. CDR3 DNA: TGTGCCAGCAGCCGGACCCAAGAGACCCAGTACTTC.

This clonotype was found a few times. The CDR3: CASTGTSYGYTF. DNA of the CDR3: TGTGCCAGCACCGGGACATCCTATGGCTACACCTTC. The chain is built from TRBV28 and TRBJ1-2, with D perhaps TRBD1 (6 bases). The ends were cut back, 7 bases at V and 4 bases at J, with 10 bases in the middle. The CDR3 is 12 residues long. Germline V gives CDR1 MDHEN, CDR2 SYDVKM.

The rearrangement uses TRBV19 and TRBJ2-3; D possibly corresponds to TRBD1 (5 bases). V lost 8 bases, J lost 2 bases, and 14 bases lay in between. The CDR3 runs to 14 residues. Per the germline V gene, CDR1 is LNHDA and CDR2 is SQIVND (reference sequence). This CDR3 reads CASRAKGNTDTQYF. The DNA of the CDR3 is TGTGCCAGTCGCGCTAAGGGGAACACAGATACGCAGTATTTT.

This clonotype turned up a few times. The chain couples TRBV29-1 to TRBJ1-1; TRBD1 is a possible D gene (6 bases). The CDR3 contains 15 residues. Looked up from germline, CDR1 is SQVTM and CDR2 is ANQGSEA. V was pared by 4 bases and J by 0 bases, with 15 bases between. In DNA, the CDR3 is TGCAGCGTTGGGACCGCGGGACACATGAACACTGAAGCTTTCTTT. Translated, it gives CSVGTAGHMNTEAFF.

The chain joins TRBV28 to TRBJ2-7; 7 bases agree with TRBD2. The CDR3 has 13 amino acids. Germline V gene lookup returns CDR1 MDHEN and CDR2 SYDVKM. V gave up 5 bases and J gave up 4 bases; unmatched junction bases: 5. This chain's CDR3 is CASSRASGYEQYF. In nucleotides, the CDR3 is TGTGCCAGCAGTAGAGCTAGCGGATACGAGCAGTACTTC.

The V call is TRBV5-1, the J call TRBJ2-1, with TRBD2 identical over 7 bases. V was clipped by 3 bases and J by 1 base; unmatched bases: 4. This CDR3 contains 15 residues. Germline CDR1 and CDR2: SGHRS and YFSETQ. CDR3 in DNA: TGCGCCAGCAGCTGGGGGGGTCAGTCCTACAATGAGCAGTTCTTC. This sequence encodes CASSWGGQSYNEQFF. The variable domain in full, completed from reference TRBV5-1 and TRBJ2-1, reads KAGVTQTPRYLIKTRGQQVTLSCSPISGHRSVSWYQQTPGQGLQFLFEYFSETQRNKGNFPGRFSGRQFSNSRSEMNVSTLELGDSALYLCASSWGGQSYNEQFFGPGTRLTVL.

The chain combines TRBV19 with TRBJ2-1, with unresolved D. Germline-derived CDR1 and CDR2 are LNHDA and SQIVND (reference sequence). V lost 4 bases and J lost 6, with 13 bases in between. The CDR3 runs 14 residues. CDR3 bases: TGTGCCAGTAGTACCGGACCGCAAAGCAATGAGCAGTTCTTC. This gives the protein CASSTGPQSNEQFF.

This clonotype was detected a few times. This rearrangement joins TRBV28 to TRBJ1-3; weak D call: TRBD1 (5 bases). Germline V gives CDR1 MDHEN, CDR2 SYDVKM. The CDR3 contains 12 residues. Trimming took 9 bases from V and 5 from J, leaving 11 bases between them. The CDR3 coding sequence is TGTGCCAGTGGGGCAGGGAGAAACACCATATATTTT. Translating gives CASGAGRNTIYF.

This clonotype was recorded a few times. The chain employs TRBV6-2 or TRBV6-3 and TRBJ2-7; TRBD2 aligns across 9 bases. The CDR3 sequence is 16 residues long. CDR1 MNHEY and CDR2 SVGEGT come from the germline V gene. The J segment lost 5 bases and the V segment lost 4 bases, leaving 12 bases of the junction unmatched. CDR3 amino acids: CASSWRVAGDYHEQYF. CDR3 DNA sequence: TGTGCCAGCAGTTGGAGGGTAGCGGGAGATTACCACGAGCAGTACTTC.

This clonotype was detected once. This CDR3 reads CASSLLAGNYNEQFF. The CDR3 DNA is TGTGCCAGCAGCTTACTTGCGGGAAACTACAATGAGCAGTTCTTC. This chain connects TRBV7-3 to TRBJ2-1; D might be TRBD2 (6 bases). Germline CDR1 reads SGHTA; CDR2 reads FQGTGA. V was trimmed by 2 bases and J by 3 bases, leaving 11 bases between them. This CDR3 is built from 15 residues.

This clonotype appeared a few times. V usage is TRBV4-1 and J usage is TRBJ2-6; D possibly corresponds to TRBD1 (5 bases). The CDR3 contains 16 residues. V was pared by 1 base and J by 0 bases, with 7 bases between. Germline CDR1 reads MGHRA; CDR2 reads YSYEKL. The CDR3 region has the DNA TGCGCCAGCAGCCAAGGGGGCAGCTCTGGGGCCAACGTCCTGACTTTC. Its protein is CASSQGGSSGANVLTF.

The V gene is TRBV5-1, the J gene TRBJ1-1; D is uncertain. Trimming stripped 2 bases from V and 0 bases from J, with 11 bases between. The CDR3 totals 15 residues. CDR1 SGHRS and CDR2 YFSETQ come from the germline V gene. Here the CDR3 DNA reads TGCGCCAGCAGCTTACTGGGCGGGGTGAACACTGAAGCTTTCTTT. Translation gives CASSLLGGVNTEAFF.

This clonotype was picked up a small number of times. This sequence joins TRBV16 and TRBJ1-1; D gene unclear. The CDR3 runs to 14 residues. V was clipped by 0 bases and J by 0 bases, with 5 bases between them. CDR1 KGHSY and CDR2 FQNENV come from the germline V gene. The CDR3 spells CASSQSTVNTEAFF. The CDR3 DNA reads TGTGCCAGCAGCCAATCCACAGTGAACACTGAAGCTTTCTTT.

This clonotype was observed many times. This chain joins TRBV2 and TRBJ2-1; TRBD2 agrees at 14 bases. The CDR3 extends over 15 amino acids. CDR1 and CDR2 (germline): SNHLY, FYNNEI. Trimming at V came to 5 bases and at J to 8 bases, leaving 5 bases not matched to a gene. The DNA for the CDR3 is TGTGCCAGCAGTACTACGGGACTAGCGGGAGATGAGCAGTTCTTC. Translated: CASSTTGLAGDEQFF.

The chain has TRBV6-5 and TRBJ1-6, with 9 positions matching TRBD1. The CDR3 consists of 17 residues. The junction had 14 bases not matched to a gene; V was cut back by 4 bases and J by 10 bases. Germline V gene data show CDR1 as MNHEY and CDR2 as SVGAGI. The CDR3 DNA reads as TGTGCCAGCAGTTCACCGATCCTACAGGGGGCTAAATCACCCCTCCACTTT. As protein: CASSSPILQGAKSPLHF.

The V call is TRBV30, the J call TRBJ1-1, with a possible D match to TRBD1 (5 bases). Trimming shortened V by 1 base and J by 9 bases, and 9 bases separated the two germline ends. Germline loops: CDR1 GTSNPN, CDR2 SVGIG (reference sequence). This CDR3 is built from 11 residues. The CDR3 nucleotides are TGTGCCTGGAGTGCCAGGGCCCAAGCTTTCTTT. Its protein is CAWSARAQAFF.

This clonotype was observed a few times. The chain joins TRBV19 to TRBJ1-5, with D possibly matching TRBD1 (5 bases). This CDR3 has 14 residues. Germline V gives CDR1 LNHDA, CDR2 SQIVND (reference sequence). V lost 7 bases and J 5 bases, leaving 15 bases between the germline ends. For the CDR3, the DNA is TGTGCCAGTACCCCTGACAGTTTCTATCAGCCCCAGCATTTT. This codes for CASTPDSFYQPQHF.

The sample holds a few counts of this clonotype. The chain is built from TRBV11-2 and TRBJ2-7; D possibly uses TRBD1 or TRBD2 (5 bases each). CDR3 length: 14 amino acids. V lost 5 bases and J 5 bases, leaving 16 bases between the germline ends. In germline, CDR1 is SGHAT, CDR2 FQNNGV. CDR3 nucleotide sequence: TGTGCCAGCAGCCCTCAGGTCCCGGGGCACGAGCAGTACTTC. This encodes CASSPQVPGHEQYF.

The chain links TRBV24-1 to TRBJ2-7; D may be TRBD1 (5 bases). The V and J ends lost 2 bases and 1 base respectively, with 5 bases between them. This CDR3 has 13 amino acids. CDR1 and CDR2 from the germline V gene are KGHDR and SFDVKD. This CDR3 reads CATSDYRSYEQYF. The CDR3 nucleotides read TGTGCCACCAGTGATTACAGGTCCTACGAGCAGTACTTC.

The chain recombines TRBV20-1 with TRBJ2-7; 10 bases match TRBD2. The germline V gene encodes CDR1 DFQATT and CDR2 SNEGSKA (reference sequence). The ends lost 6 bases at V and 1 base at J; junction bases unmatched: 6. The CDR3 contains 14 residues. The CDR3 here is CSARGLAKSYEQYF. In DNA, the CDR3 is TGCAGTGCAAGGGGACTAGCGAAATCCTACGAGCAGTACTTC.

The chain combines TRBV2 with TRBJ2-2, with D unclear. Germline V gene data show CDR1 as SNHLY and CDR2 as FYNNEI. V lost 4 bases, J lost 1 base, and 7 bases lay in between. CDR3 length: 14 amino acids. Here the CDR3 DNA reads TGTGCCAGCAGTGTACAGATGAACACCGGGGAGCTGTTTTTT. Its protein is CASSVQMNTGELFF.

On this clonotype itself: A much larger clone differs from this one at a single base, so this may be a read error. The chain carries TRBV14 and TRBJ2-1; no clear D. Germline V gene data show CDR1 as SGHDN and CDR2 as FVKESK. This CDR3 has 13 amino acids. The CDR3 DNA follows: TGTACCAGCAGCCAAGATTTTCGGCTTACCCAGTTCTTC. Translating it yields CTSSQDFRLTQFF.

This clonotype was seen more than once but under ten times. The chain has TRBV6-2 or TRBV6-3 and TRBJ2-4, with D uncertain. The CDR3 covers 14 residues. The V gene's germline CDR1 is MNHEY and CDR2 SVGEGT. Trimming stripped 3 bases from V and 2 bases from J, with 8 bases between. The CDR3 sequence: CASSYATTKNIQYF. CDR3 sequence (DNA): TGTGCCAGCAGTTATGCTACTACCAAAAACATTCAGTACTTC.

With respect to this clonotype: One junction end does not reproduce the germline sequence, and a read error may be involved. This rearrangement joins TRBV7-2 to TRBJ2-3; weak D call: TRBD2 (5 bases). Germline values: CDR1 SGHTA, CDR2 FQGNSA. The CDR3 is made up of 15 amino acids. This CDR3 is CVSSLASGYTDTQYF. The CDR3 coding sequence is TGTGTCAGCAGCTTGGCCAGCGGCTACACAGATACGCAGTATTTT.

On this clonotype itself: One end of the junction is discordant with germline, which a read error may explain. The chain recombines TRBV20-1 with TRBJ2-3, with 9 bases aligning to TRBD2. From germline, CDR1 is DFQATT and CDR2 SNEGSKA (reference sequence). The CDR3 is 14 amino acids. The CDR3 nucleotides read TGCGGTGCTGAGTGGCGGGAGGGGGGTGATACGCAGTATTTT. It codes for CGAEWREGGDTQYF.